The following is a TCR beta chain sequence with its context. Its antigen is not identified. This record belongs to a study of T cells in Graves' hyperthyroidism and ophthalmopathy. General study findings and limits: Before onset, ophthalmopathy was predicted by the model a median 6.5 months earlier.

Germline values: CDR1 SQVTM, CDR2 ANQGSEA. The V end lost 4 bases, the J end lost 3 bases, and 6 bases lay between the germline ends. The CDR3 runs to 12 residues. Diagnosis relied on clinical symptoms, serum thyroxine and TRAb, thyroid ultrasound and orbital computed tomography. The investigators amplified TCR beta CDR3 regions from RNA transcripts. RT-PCR in the first round (using the HTBI primer set) targeted the TCR CDR3. TCRdb reanalysed the multiplex PCR reads using MiXCR and keeps one entry per CDR3 protein. The table has 300,000 to 400,000 distinct CDR3 sequences, 18% seen once; the top ten hold approximately 54%.

Sequenced sample: blood. This clonotype was obtained from a woman between 45 and 60 years old with Graves' hyperthyroidism. This chain connects TRBV29-1 to TRBJ2-2; no clear D. CDR3 DNA sequence: TGCAGCGTTGTTCTAGACACCGGGGAGCTGTTTTTT. Translated: CSVVLDTGELFF.